Shown below are 17 T cell receptor beta chains from a single sample sequenced in a study of T cells in Graves' hyperthyroidism and ophthalmopathy. TCR beta CDR3 regions were amplified from RNA transcripts. In the first-round RT-PCR of the TCR CDR3, the HTBI primer set was used. TCRdb redid the calling of the multiplex PCR reads with MiXCR, one entry per CDR3 protein. The data contain 33,000 or so distinct CDR3 sequences, about 50% of them singletons. Sample: blood. The origin of the receptors is a woman aged 45-59 years with Graves' hyperthyroidism that later progressed to Graves' ophthalmopathy.

V gene TRBV2 combines with J gene TRBJ2-3; 12 nucleotides agree with TRBD2. J lost 4 bases, V lost 7 bases, and 6 bases had no gene match. The CDR3 is 15 residues long. The germline V gene encodes CDR1 SNHLY and CDR2 FYNNEI. Written as DNA, the CDR3 is TGTGCCAGCACGACTAGCGGGAGCGGGGCAGATACGCAGTATTTT. It translates to CASTTSGSGADTQYF.

This clonotype was detected ten times or more. The chain recombines TRBV6-6 with TRBJ1-1; D might be TRBD1 (5 bases). Germline V lookup: CDR1 MNHNY, CDR2 SVGAGI (reference sequence). The ends were cut back, 11 bases at V and 5 bases at J, with 18 bases in the middle. The CDR3 has 13 amino acids. The DNA for the CDR3 is TGTGCCGCCGGGAATCAGCGGGGGACTGAAGCTTTCTTT. It encodes CAAGNQRGTEAFF.

In this sample, this clonotype turned up many times. V usage is TRBV11-1 and J usage is TRBJ2-1; TRBD2 matches at 14 bases. Germline CDR1 reads SGHAT; CDR2 reads FQDESV (reference sequence). J was trimmed by 9 bases and V by 4 bases; bases with no gene match: 8. This CDR3 has 16 amino acids. CDR3 in amino acids: CASSWGLAGDGREQFF. CDR3 bases: TGTGCCAGCAGCTGGGGACTAGCGGGAGACGGCCGTGAGCAGTTCTTC.

This clonotype has a handful of counts. A much larger clone differs by one base, so this may be a read error. This is likely a read error, given that the CDR3 carries no conserved phenylalanine or tryptophan at its end. This chain joins TRBV4-1 and TRBJ2-1; D ambiguous. The CDR3 contains 18 residues. Trimming cost V 2 bases and J 0 bases, with 17 bases left between them. CDR1 and CDR2 from the germline V gene are MGHRA and YSYEKL. The CDR3 DNA reads TGCGCCAGCAGCCAAAGGAAGTCTTCGAAGAGCTCCTACAATGAGCAGTTCCTC. Its protein is CASSQRKSSKSSYNEQFL.

This chain uses TRBV19 with TRBJ2-7; 9 bases line up with TRBD2. Germline V gene lookup returns CDR1 LNHDA and CDR2 SQIVND (reference sequence). CDR3 length: 12 amino acids. J lost 5 bases, V lost 10 bases, and 6 bases had no gene match. The CDR3 protein is CATRAGGHEQYF. DNA for the CDR3: TGTGCCACTCGAGCGGGAGGTCACGAGCAGTACTTC.

Remarks on this clonotype: It is unclear where the CDR3 begins or ends on the DNA, so no DNA is shown, and the CDR3 is as TCRdb lists it. J is TRBJ2-3 and V is TRBV7-9; the table's D gene call, TRBD2, was not cross checked with the DNA. The germline V gene has CDR1 SEHNR and CDR2 FQNEAQ (reference sequence). The CDR3 adds up to 23 amino acids, both ends counted. CDR3: CASNQQSSNYGYTFGSGGDTQYF.

This sequence joins TRBV20-1 and TRBJ2-7, with 8 bases matching TRBD2. V was pared by 3 bases and J by 6 bases, with 13 bases of the junction left unmatched. Germline CDR1 reads DFQATT; CDR2 reads SNEGSKA (reference sequence). The length of the CDR3 is 15 residues. The CDR3, as DNA: TGCAGTGCTAGGGCGGGGCGGGAGGCATCCCGCGAGCAGTACTTC. Translation gives CSARAGREASREQYF.

This clonotype was counted only a few times. Lacking the conserved final phenylalanine or tryptophan, this CDR3 likely reflects a read error. No DNA is shown, since the ends of the CDR3 on it are uncertain; the CDR3 is the one TCRdb lists. This rearrangement joins TRBV20-1 to TRBJ2-7; whether TRBD1, the table's D call, matches the DNA was not checked. The CDR3 is 8 amino acids in total, end residues counted. The germline CDR1 and CDR2 sequences are DFQATT and SNEGSKA (reference sequence). The CDR3 protein is CSARDRRQ.

The J gene is TRBJ2-3, the V gene TRBV24-1; TRBD2 is a possible D gene (6 bases). The CDR3 consists of 14 residues. V was clipped by 5 bases and J by 6 bases, with 14 bases between them. Germline-derived CDR1 and CDR2 are KGHDR and SFDVKD. CDR3 protein: CATSVGLPPDTQYF. The DNA for the CDR3 is TGTGCCACCAGTGTGGGACTCCCCCCCGATACGCAGTATTTT.

This clonotype is deemed medium-sized. This chain uses TRBV29-1 with TRBJ2-1, with 7 bases aligning to TRBD2. The CDR3 totals 13 residues. Looked up from germline, CDR1 is SQVTM and CDR2 is ANQGSEA. Losses at the gene ends were 5 bases for V and 3 bases for J; bases not matched to a gene: 4. Here the CDR3 reads CSVTGGSYNEQFF. For the CDR3, the DNA is TGCAGCGTTACCGGGGGGAGCTACAATGAGCAGTTCTTC.

The rearrangement links TRBV10-3 to TRBJ2-3, with D perhaps TRBD2 (5 bases). CDR3 length: 15 residues. The V gene's germline CDR1 is ENHRY and CDR2 SYGVKD. V lost 7 bases to trimming and J lost 3 bases, with 17 bases between them. The CDR3 coding sequence is TGTGCCATCACCCAAGACGGTGGGAGTACAGATACGCAGTATTTT. Its protein product is CAITQDGGSTDTQYF.

The table lists this clonotype with many counts. This rearrangement joins TRBV20-1 to TRBJ2-4; 9 positions agree with TRBD1. Germline V gene data show CDR1 as DFQATT and CDR2 as SNEGSKA (reference sequence). The CDR3 sequence is 15 residues long. The V segment lost 1 base and the J segment 4 bases; nucleotides outside the gene matches: 5. The CDR3 sequence is CSARAQTGGKNIQYF. CDR3 coding DNA: TGCAGTGCTAGAGCACAGACAGGGGGAAAAAACATTCAGTACTTC.

This clonotype was counted many times. The rearrangement uses TRBV5-4 and TRBJ2-7, with D perhaps matching TRBD2 (5 bases). V shed 4 bases and J shed 6 bases, with 11 bases lying between them. The CDR3 is 12 residues long. CDR1 and CDR2 (germline): SGHNT, YYREEE (reference sequence). The CDR3 DNA reads TGTGCCAGCAGCGGGCTAGCTTCCGAGCAGTACTTC. This gives the protein CASSGLASEQYF.

The sample holds many counts of this clonotype. J is TRBJ2-5 and V is TRBV20-1; 10 bases map to TRBD2. CDR3 length: 18 residues. Looked up from germline, CDR1 is DFQATT and CDR2 is SNEGSKA (reference sequence). Trimming at V came to 1 base and at J to 5 bases, leaving 16 bases not matched to a gene. In nucleotides, the CDR3 is TGCAGTGCTAGAGCCGACTCTTCTGAGCGGGAGGGCCACGAGACCCAGTACTTC. It specifies CSARADSSEREGHETQYF.

This clonotype was observed a handful of times. The chain employs TRBV19 and TRBJ2-1, with 7 bases fitting TRBD2. Germline V gene lookup returns CDR1 LNHDA and CDR2 SQIVND (reference sequence). J lost 10 bases, V lost 0 bases, and 3 bases had no gene match. This CDR3 comprises 13 residues. The CDR3 sequence is CASSIDPGGEQFF. The CDR3 DNA sequence: TGTGCCAGTAGTATAGACCCGGGGGGAGAGCAGTTCTTC.

This clonotype qualifies as medium-sized. The chain uses TRBV15 and TRBJ1-1; D possibly corresponds to TRBD1 (6 bases). Germline lookup yields CDR1 LNHNV and CDR2 YYDKDF (reference sequence). The V end was cut by 5 bases, the J end by 7 bases, with 14 bases between. This CDR3 has 13 amino acids. The CDR3 loop reads CATSRATGFEAFF. In DNA form, the CDR3 reads TGTGCCACCAGCCGAGCTACAGGGTTTGAAGCTTTCTTT.

The chain is built from TRBV7-9 and TRBJ1-2; the D gene is possibly TRBD1 (6 bases). V shed 5 bases and J shed 5 bases, with 15 bases lying between them. CDR3 length: 14 amino acids. Per the germline V gene, CDR1 is SEHNR and CDR2 is FQNEAQ (reference sequence). This CDR3 reads CASSRGGFKYGYTF. For the CDR3, the DNA is TGTGCCAGCAGCAGAGGGGGGTTTAAGTATGGCTACACCTTC. Supplemented by reference TRBV7-9 and TRBJ1-2, the full variable domain reads DTGVSQNPRHKITKRGQNVTFRCDPISEHNRLYWYRQTLGQGPEFLTYFQNEAQLEKSRLLSDRFSAERPKGSFSTLEIQRTEQGDSAMYLCASSRGGFKYGYTFGSGTRLTVV.